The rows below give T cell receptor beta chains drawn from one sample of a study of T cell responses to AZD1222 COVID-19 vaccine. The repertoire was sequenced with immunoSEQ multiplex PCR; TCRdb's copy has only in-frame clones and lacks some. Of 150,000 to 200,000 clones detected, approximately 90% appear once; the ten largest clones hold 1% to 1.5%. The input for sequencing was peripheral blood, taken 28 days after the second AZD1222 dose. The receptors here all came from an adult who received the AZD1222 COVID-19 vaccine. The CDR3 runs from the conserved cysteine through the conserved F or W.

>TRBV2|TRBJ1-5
CASTLDSSNQPQHF
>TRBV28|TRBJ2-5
CASSLPFGGTQYF
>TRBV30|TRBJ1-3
CALTGPVSGNTIYF
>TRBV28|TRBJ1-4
CASSSLGRALTNEKLFF
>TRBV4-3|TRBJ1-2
CASSQDGGPPPYGYTF
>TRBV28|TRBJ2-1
CASRGSGTSGGRYNEQFF
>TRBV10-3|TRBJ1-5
CAIRREGINQPQHF
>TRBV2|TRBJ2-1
CASRWDSSRPEQFF
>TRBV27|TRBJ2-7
CASSLLAGGLYEQYF
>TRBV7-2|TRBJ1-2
CASSPGPRHGYTF
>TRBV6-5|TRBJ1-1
CASSYESGAFF